This T cell receptor beta chain was recorded in a study of blood T cells in healthy people across ages. The CDR3 has 15 residues. Germline assignment: CDR1 LGHDT and CDR2 YNNKEL (reference sequence). About this clonotype: One end of the junction varies from germline; a read error may be responsible.

Then a second PCR, running about 6 to 12 cycles, was carried out with a sample-barcoded 5' primer and a J-beta primer mix. TCRdb reanalysed the 5' RACE reads using MiXCR and keeps one entry per CDR3 protein. The table includes 500,000 to 700,000 distinct CDR3 sequences, about 28% detected once. This rearrangement joins TRBV3-1 to TRBJ2-6; D may be TRBD1 (5 bases). Material: blood. The receptor comes from an elderly woman in good health. The CDR3 loop is CASSPHISGANVRTF. The DNA for the CDR3 is TGTGCCAGCAGCCCTCACATCTCTGGGGCCAACGTCCGGACTTTC.